The 27 T cell receptor beta chains reported below all come from one sample, sequenced in a study of cytomegalovirus exposure and HLA in healthy donors. A multiplex PCR was run with 60 Vbeta primers and 13 Jbeta primers. The assay was immunoSEQ multiplex PCR, and TCRdb's table has in-frame clones only and misses some. The sample consists of about 120,000 clones, about four fifths of them appearing once. Sequences were obtained from PBMCs. The receptors here all came from a man aged 18 to 29 in good health and CMV-seronegative.

The chain uses TRBV19 and TRBJ2-1; TRBD1 matches 8 bases. Germline lookup yields CDR1 LNHDA and CDR2 SQIVND (reference sequence). V was pared by 0 bases and J by 4 bases, with 5 bases of the junction left unmatched. The CDR3 spans 16 residues. Here the CDR3 reads CASSIDMGQAYNEQFF. The CDR3 nucleotides are TGTGCCAGTAGTATAGATATGGGACAGGCTTACAATGAGCAGTTCTTC.

There are a few counts of this clone. V and J are TRBV5-4 and TRBJ1-1, with D possibly matching TRBD1 (5 bases). CDR1 is SGHNT and CDR2 is YYREEE in the germline V gene (reference sequence). This CDR3 has 15 residues. The V and J ends lost 2 bases and 4 bases respectively, with 15 bases between them. The CDR3 sequence: CASSFGAGSATEAFF. DNA of the CDR3: TGTGCCAGCAGCTTTGGGGCGGGGTCGGCCACTGAAGCTTTCTTT.

J is TRBJ1-2 and V is TRBV6-6; TRBD1 aligns across 8 bases. CDR1 is MNHNY, CDR2 SVGAGI, per germline (reference sequence). The CDR3 spans 13 residues. J lost 6 bases, V lost 5 bases, and 5 bases had no gene match. CDR3: CASSRGQGNGYTF. CDR3 nucleotide sequence: TGTGCCAGCAGTAGAGGACAGGGCAATGGCTACACCTTC.

The V call is TRBV7-2, the J call TRBJ2-2; perhaps TRBD2 as D (7 bases). CDR3 length: 18 amino acids. The germline gives CDR1 SGHTA, CDR2 FQGNSA. V was shortened by 1 base and J by 4 bases, with 19 bases between the two germline ends. The CDR3 spells CASSLGGGGGLGTGELFF. The CDR3 nucleotides read TGTGCCAGCAGCTTAGGGGGTGGGGGGGGGCTTGGCACCGGGGAGCTGTTTTTT.

The chain has TRBV7-9 and TRBJ1-1; D perhaps matches TRBD1 (5 bases). V was clipped by 2 bases and J by 1 base, with 20 bases between them. Per germline, CDR1 SEHNR and CDR2 FQNEAQ (reference sequence). This CDR3 comprises 18 residues. CDR3 DNA: TGTGCCAGCAGCTTACCGGGGGTTAGGTTCCAAGGGAACACTGAAGCTTTCTTT. Protein: CASSLPGVRFQGNTEAFF.

As DNA, the CDR3 is TGTGCCAGCAGCTTAACGTCGGGGAACGAGCAGTACTTC. It yields the protein CASSLTSGNEQYF. The rearrangement uses TRBV7-3 and TRBJ2-7; D possibly corresponds to TRBD2 (5 bases). The germline gives CDR1 SGHTA, CDR2 FQGTGA. Between the trimmed V and J ends, which lost 0 bases and 5 bases, there was a span of 8 bases. The CDR3 extends over 13 amino acids.

The genes are TRBV18 and TRBJ1-1; no definite D call. Germline-derived CDR1 and CDR2 are KGHSH and LQKENI. V lost 1 base and J 1 base, leaving 7 bases between the germline ends. The CDR3 runs to 14 residues. The CDR3 loop is CASSPRQENTEAFF. In DNA, the CDR3 is TGTGCCAGCTCACCACGACAAGAGAACACTGAAGCTTTCTTT.

This sequence joins TRBV19 and TRBJ2-1, with D perhaps TRBD1 (6 bases). The germline V gene encodes CDR1 LNHDA and CDR2 SQIVND (reference sequence). V lost 5 bases and J 0 bases, leaving 14 bases between the germline ends. The CDR3 contains 16 residues. The CDR3 DNA reads as TGTGCCAGTAGTCCCCGGACAGCTCTCTCCTACAATGAGCAGTTCTTC. Amino acid sequence: CASSPRTALSYNEQFF.

V is TRBV5-6 and J is TRBJ2-2; TRBD2 aligns across 9 bases. Germline CDR1 SGHDT, CDR2 YYEEEE. The ends lost 1 base at V and 4 bases at J; junction bases unmatched: 11. The CDR3 runs to 18 residues. The DNA of the CDR3 is TGTGCCAGCAGCTTGTACGCTAGCGGGGTACGGGGCACCGGGGAGCTGTTTTTT. Translated, it gives CASSLYASGVRGTGELFF.

This clone occurred a few times. The chain recombines TRBV4-1 with TRBJ1-1; 7 bases agree with TRBD1. Germline CDR1 reads MGHRA; CDR2 reads YSYEKL. The J segment lost 3 bases and the V segment lost 0 bases, leaving 13 bases of the junction unmatched. The CDR3 is 18 amino acids. This CDR3 reads CASSQDPIRRGLHTEAFF. DNA of the CDR3: TGCGCCAGCAGCCAAGATCCTATTCGTAGGGGGCTCCACACTGAAGCTTTCTTT.

The V gene is TRBV5-8, the J gene TRBJ2-3; TRBD2 aligns across 8 bases. The CDR3 is 17 amino acids. The germline V gene encodes CDR1 SGHTS and CDR2 YDEGEE. V dropped 2 bases and J dropped 3; count of bases not matched to a gene: 11. The CDR3 DNA reads as TGTGCCAGCAGCTTATATGTCACGGGGGGGCATACAGATACGCAGTATTTT. Translating gives CASSLYVTGGHTDTQYF.

To note about this clone: Other DNA sequences of this sample code for an identical CDR3. The V gene is TRBV15, the J gene TRBJ1-6, with D tentatively TRBD1 (5 bases). Trimming removed 3 bases from V and 9 bases from J, with 15 bases in between. The CDR3 covers 15 residues. The germline V gene has CDR1 LNHNV and CDR2 YYDKDF (reference sequence). The CDR3, as DNA: TGTGCCACCAGCAGGGATAGGAGTCAGGGTTCACCCCTCCACTTT. It codes for CATSRDRSQGSPLHF.

V usage is TRBV7-3 and J usage is TRBJ1-2; a possible D gene is TRBD1 (6 bases). The CDR3 contains 14 residues. CDR1 SGHTA and CDR2 FQGTGA come from the germline V gene. V gave up 0 bases and J gave up 8 bases, with 13 bases separating them. The CDR3 DNA reads as TGTGCCAGCAGCTTAACAGGCACAGGGCGGGGCTACACCTTC. Encoded protein: CASSLTGTGRGYTF.

The chain uses TRBV5-6 and TRBJ1-1; weak D call: TRBD1 (6 bases). Trimming took off 2 bases at V and 4 bases at J, with 9 bases between the two ends. The CDR3 totals 13 residues. Germline loops: CDR1 SGHDT, CDR2 YYEEEE. CDR3 sequence: CASSFTGITEAFF. In DNA form, the CDR3 reads TGTGCCAGCAGCTTTACAGGGATCACTGAAGCTTTCTTT.

CDR3 amino acids: CASSPPPAGPNTEAFF. The CDR3 nucleotides read TGTGCCAGCAGCCCACCCCCGGCAGGGCCGAACACTGAAGCTTTCTTT. The V call is TRBV7-2, the J call TRBJ1-1; TRBD1 is a possible D gene (5 bases). Germline-derived CDR1 and CDR2 are SGHTA and FQGNSA. V lost 5 bases and J lost 1, with 17 bases in between. The CDR3 loop spans 16 amino acids.

This chain links TRBV6-6 with TRBJ1-3; 9 bases are a match to TRBD1. The CDR3 totals 15 residues. V trimming: 6 bases; J trimming: 2 bases; junction bases outside the gene matches: 5. CDR1 is MNHNY, CDR2 SVGAGI, per germline (reference sequence). CDR3 protein: CASSLTGGPGNTIYF. As DNA, the CDR3 is TGTGCCAGCAGCCTGACAGGGGGACCTGGAAACACCATATATTTT.

A single count supports this clone. The rearrangement joins TRBV11-2 to TRBJ2-2; the match to TRBD1 covers 7 bases. Germline V gene lookup returns CDR1 SGHAT and CDR2 FQNNGV. This CDR3 comprises 15 residues. Trimming at V came to 4 bases and at J to 5 bases, leaving 7 bases not matched to a gene. This CDR3 is CASSSPTGYTGELFF. The CDR3 nucleotides are TGTGCCAGCAGCTCCCCGACAGGGTATACCGGGGAGCTGTTTTTT.

This sequence joins TRBV19 and TRBJ1-1; D is unclear. The CDR3 runs 16 residues. CDR1 and CDR2 from the germline V gene are LNHDA and SQIVND (reference sequence). Trimming cost V 5 bases and J 5 bases, with 21 bases left between them. The chain's CDR3 is CASSLRHSGRETEAFF. The CDR3 bases are TGTGCCAGTAGTTTAAGACACTCGGGGAGAGAGACTGAAGCTTTCTTT. Looking up the rest from reference TRBV19 and TRBJ1-1 gives the full variable domain: DGGITQSPKYLFRKEGQNVTLSCEQNLNHDAMYWYRQDPGQGLRLIYYSQIVNDFQKGDIAEGYSVSREKKESFPLTVTSAQKNPTAFYLCASSLRHSGRETEAFFGQGTRLTVV.

This chain connects TRBV2 to TRBJ2-7; 9 bases are a match to TRBD2. J gave up 3 bases and V 7 bases, and 10 bases lay outside the gene matches. CDR1 is SNHLY, CDR2 FYNNEI, per germline. The length of the CDR3 is 15 residues. This CDR3 is CASMAERGAGYEQYF. Here the CDR3 DNA reads TGTGCCAGCATGGCGGAGCGGGGGGCCGGCTACGAGCAGTACTTC.

V and J are TRBV7-6 and TRBJ2-1; 8 bases line up with TRBD2. This CDR3 region has 16 residues. Trimming cost V 0 bases and J 8 bases; bases outside gene matches: 9. Germline V gives CDR1 SGHVS, CDR2 FNYEAQ. DNA of the CDR3: TGTGCCAGCAGCTTAGCGTTTCGGGGGGGCCGCGATGAGCAGTTCTTC. Amino acids: CASSLAFRGGRDEQFF. Variable domain in full (rest from reference TRBV7-6 and TRBJ2-1): GAGVSQSPRYKVTKRGQDVALRCDPISGHVSLYWYRQALGQGPEFLTYFNYEAQQDKSGLPNDRFSAERPEGSISTLTIQRTEQRDSAMYRCASSLAFRGGRDEQFFGPGTRLTVL.

The V gene is TRBV10-1, the J gene TRBJ1-2, with D hard to call. V lost 2 bases, J lost 7 bases, and 17 bases lay in between. CDR3 length equals 15 residues. The V gene's germline CDR1 is WNHNN and CDR2 SYGVQD (reference sequence). The CDR3 region has the DNA TGCGCCAGCAGTGAGATGGGAGTCCCCTTCTGTGGCTACACCTTC. Protein product: CASSEMGVPFCGYTF.

This clone was seen more than once but under ten times. The rearrangement uses TRBV6-1 and TRBJ1-5, with D maybe TRBD1 (5 bases). CDR1 is MNHNS and CDR2 is SASEGT in the germline V gene. The CDR3 totals 16 residues. Trimming took off 0 bases at V and 4 bases at J, with 13 bases between the two ends. CDR3 amino acids: CASSEAGGTLNQPQHF. As DNA, the CDR3 is TGTGCCAGCAGTGAAGCAGGAGGGACCCTTAATCAGCCCCAGCATTTT.

This rearrangement joins TRBV9 to TRBJ2-4; D might be TRBD2 (5 bases). The CDR3 runs 12 residues. Trimming removed 7 bases at V and 3 bases at J, with 8 bases between. Germline-derived CDR1 and CDR2 are SGDLS and YYNGEE. CDR3 bases: TGTGCCAGCGCCGGAGGCAAAAACATTCAGTACTTC. Translated, it gives CASAGGKNIQYF. The full variable domain, its missing parts supplied by reference TRBV9 and TRBJ2-4, is DSGVTQTPKHLITATGQRVTLRCSPRSGDLSVYWYQQSLDQGLQFLIQYYNGEERAKGNILERFSAQQFPDLHSELNLSSLELGDSALYFCASAGGKNIQYFGAGTRLSVL.

This clone was found once. The chain employs TRBV13 and TRBJ2-5; a weak D match, TRBD2 (7 bases). Judging by the DNA end, TRBJ2-7 fits better; the J call may be wrong. Germline loops: CDR1 PRHDT, CDR2 FYEKMQ (reference sequence). The CDR3 has 12 residues. CDR3 amino acids: CASSYREGEQYF. DNA of the CDR3: TGTGCCAGCAGCTACAGGGAGGGCGAGCAGTACTTC.

This clone showed up just once. The V and J genes are TRBV7-8 and TRBJ1-2; D remains ambiguous. Per the germline V gene, CDR1 is SGHVS and CDR2 is FQNEAQ. Between the trimmed V and J ends, which lost 1 base and 4 bases, there was a span of 16 bases. This CDR3 has 16 amino acids. The CDR3 nucleotides read TGTGCCAGCAGCTTAGATACAGTCCCCACTAGCTATGGCTACACCTTC. Translation gives CASSLDTVPTSYGYTF.

This chain uses TRBV23-1 with TRBJ1-2, with D unclear. TRBV23-1 is known as an ORF, though its function is uncertain. The CDR3 is made up of 15 amino acids. V was cut by 4 bases and J by 6 bases, with 18 bases left in between. CDR3 amino acids: CASSPPARPGDGYTF. The CDR3, as DNA: TGCGCCAGCAGTCCCCCAGCAAGACCCGGAGATGGCTACACCTTC.

The chain uses TRBV29-1 and TRBJ2-1, with 9 bases aligning to TRBD1. CDR3 length equals 16 residues. V was clipped by 6 bases and J by 0 bases; unmatched bases: 9. Germline CDR1 is SQVTM and CDR2 is ANQGSEA. The CDR3 loop is CSVAGTGTPSYNEQFF. Here the CDR3 DNA reads TGCAGCGTCGCCGGGACAGGGACCCCCTCCTACAATGAGCAGTTCTTC.